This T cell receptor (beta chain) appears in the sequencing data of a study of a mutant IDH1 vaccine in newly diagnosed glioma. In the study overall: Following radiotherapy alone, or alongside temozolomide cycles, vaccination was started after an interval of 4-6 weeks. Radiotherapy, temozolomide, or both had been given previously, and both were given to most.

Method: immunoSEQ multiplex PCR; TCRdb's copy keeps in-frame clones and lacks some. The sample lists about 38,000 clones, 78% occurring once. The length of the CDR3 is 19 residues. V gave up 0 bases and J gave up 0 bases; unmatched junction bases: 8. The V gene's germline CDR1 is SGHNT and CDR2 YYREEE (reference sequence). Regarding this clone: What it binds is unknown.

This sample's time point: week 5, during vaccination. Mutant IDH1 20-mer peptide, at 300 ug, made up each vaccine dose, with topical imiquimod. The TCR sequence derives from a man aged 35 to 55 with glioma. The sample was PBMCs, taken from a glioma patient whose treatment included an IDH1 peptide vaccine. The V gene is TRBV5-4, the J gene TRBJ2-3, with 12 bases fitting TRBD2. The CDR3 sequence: CASSLEGTSGYPSTDTQYF. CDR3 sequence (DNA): TGTGCCAGCAGCTTGGAGGGGACTAGCGGGTACCCTAGCACAGATACGCAGTATTTT.